This is a list of T cell receptor beta chains from one sample in a study of blood T cell repertoires in COVID-19. Measured with immunoSEQ multiplex PCR; TCRdb has only the in-frame clones, and not every one. The profile shows 35,000 to 45,000 clones, 65% to 80% of them singletons. Sample: peripheral blood. The receptors here all came from a man aged 60-69 years with active COVID-19. CDR3s include the opening cysteine and the closing phenylalanine or tryptophan.

j_call v_call cdr3_aa
TRBJ1-3 TRBV2 CASRGTIGNTIYF
TRBJ2-7 TRBV27 CASSYWDRPYEQYF
TRBJ2-7 TRBV3-1/TRBV3-2 CASSPALAATYEQYF
TRBJ2-2 TRBV3-1/TRBV3-2 CASSQEGGARGGELFF
TRBJ1-2 TRBV11-2 CASSPITGDRYGYTF
TRBJ1-2 TRBV7-2 CASSLARDRAQGYTF
TRBJ1-1 TRBV9 CASSPQGVAEAFF
TRBJ2-7 TRBV30 CAWEIASGTPYEQYF
TRBJ2-2 TRBV6-4 CASTKAPNTGELFF
TRBJ2-1 TRBV6-6 CASSYGPSNEQFF
TRBJ2-1 TRBV7-2 CASGPRGYNEQFF
TRBJ1-1 TRBV5-1 CASSAQTGSNTEAFF
TRBJ1-2 TRBV6-5 CASLGDRVEGYTF
TRBJ1-2 TRBV9 CASSLGTAVRYTF
TRBJ2-1 TRBV6-6 CASSRRTGHPSSYNEQFF
TRBJ1-2 TRBV4-3 CASSQLGAGGEYGYTF
TRBJ1-1 TRBV6-5 CASRKELTGSTEAFF
TRBJ1-1 TRBV6-6 CASSSSGTEAFF
TRBJ2-3 TRBV7-2 CASSLAGLAGGPDTQYF
TRBJ1-4 TRBV28 CASGRGNEKLFF
TRBJ1-2 TRBV6-4 CASRPNREAGRIGYTF
TRBJ2-2 TRBV5-1 CASSFGGSGTGELFF
TRBJ2-7 TRBV28 CASRPWTGGGSEQYF
TRBJ2-7 TRBV19 CASSHTPVYEQYF
TRBJ2-7 TRBV28 CASSSPGGGRLGEQYF
TRBJ1-1 TRBV4-3 CASSRTGSTEAFF
TRBJ1-2 TRBV2 CASRQGTYGYTF
TRBJ2-3 TRBV11-2 CASSSRTGVTDTQYF
TRBJ1-2 TRBV27 CASSPRTGGNYGYTF
TRBJ2-3 TRBV27 CASSHSGGPLLRGTDTQYF
TRBJ1-6 TRBV3-1/TRBV3-2 CASSLTGTGDSPLHF
TRBJ2-1 TRBV7-6 CASSSKTSSYDEQFF
TRBJ2-3 TRBV7-9 CASSLTTGVDTQYF
TRBJ1-6 TRBV25-1 CASSASLGEGSPLHF
TRBJ2-3 TRBV7-3 CASSLDRGRSTDTQYF
TRBJ2-1 TRBV7-2 CASSFWTGLSYNEQFF
TRBJ1-2 TRBV10-2 CATSKGRRGYTF
TRBJ2-7 TRBV7-9 CASSTAGDEQYF
TRBJ1-6 TRBV29-1 CSAREVYNSPLHF
TRBJ1-6 TRBV19 CASSIRDRKNSPLHF
TRBJ1-2 TRBV11-2 CASSSLRDGPRGYGYTF
TRBJ2-3 TRBV6-5 CASSPGWGADTQYF